Given below is one T cell receptor (beta chain) in context. Which antigen it targets is not known. There are no base qualities to consult, and no much larger clone falls within one base. The data originate from a study of blood T cell repertoires in COVID-19 (dated by TCRdb to 2018 to 2021). At the level of the whole study: Samples from collaborators originated in the United States, Italy and Spain and spanned both the acute and convalescent phases of COVID-19. The dataset comprised deeply sampled blood TCRbeta repertoires from subjects exposed to, actively infected with, or recovered from COVID-19. Nearly every sample came with metadata listing a de-identified subject ID, COVID-19 status, age in years and sex. The material from the prospective study consisted of cDNA or gDNA derived from T cells, B-cell-depleted T cells, or PBMCs. Where available, HLA class I and class II types were obtained from metadata supplied by the sample provider rather than from assay-based typing. The samples were drawn from the first 160 participants of the ongoing ImmuneRACE study and from roughly 1,300 subjects provided by 6 global collaborators. The repertoires were released in a freely available public database intended as a resource for research on the immune response to SARS-CoV-2.

Overall results and qualifications from the work: The quantity of clinical and demographic metadata differed by source and by participant and was supplied without curation.

Collaborating institutions collected whole blood in K2EDTA tubes following their own protocols. For TCRbeta analysis, collaborators shipped samples in one of three forms: frozen whole blood, isolated PBMCs, or DNA extracted from either of those sample types. The immunoSEQ Assay, a bias-controlled multiplex PCR, was used to amplify TCRbeta CDR3 regions from genomic DNA. As for the authors' bioinformatics: The number of nucleated cells in each sample was estimated from the amplification of reference gene primers within the assay. To quantify the absolute abundance of each unique TCRbeta CDR3 rearrangement, sequence reads were collapsed and filtered. For each sample, productive Simpson clonality was calculated by taking the square root of Simpson's diversity index across productive rearrangements. The table was pulled from immuneACCESS by TCRdb, which kept in-frame rearrangements only. Such tables lose some clones; where checked, under half of the loss comes from unresolved V genes, and the rest has no known cause. Clonal size and the V and J genes are those of that table, whereas D and trimming came from the DNA. The sample table holds some 50,000 clones, of which about 85% were seen once. The ten most abundant clones make up approximately 15% of the sample.

Specimen: peripheral blood. This TCR was recovered from a human donor in a cohort sampled during active COVID-19.

The DNA is TGTGCCATCAGGGACAGGGTTGGGAGCAATCAGCCCCAGCATTTT. This sequence encodes CAIRDRVGSNQPQHF. In this chain, TRBV10-3 is recombined with TRBJ1-5, and TRBD1 matches 8 of the central bases. Inclusive of the bounding cysteine and phenylalanine, the CDR3 is 15 residues long. Only CDR3 DNA remains: 45 bases, in frame from the first base. The germline V gene yields ENHRY for CDR1 and SYGVKD for CDR2. V and J are trimmed by 6 bases and 1 base, and the gene matches miss 5 bases of the junction.